The present entry profiles one T cell receptor (beta chain) with its context. Its specificity is unknown. Trimming stripped 7 bases from V and 6 bases from J, with 15 bases between. The CDR3 totals 13 residues. Germline CDR1 MNHNY, CDR2 SVGAGI (reference sequence). These data originate in a study of shared clonotypes between healthy human individuals. Regarding the study as a whole: Sequencing depth was expected to affect clonotype sharing among donors.

Several immunoSEQ plates received, in even portions, the genomic DNA of each subset. Some clones are missing from TCRdb's copy, which holds only in-frame ones; the method was immunoSEQ multiplex PCR. Seen here are some 2,000,000 clones, 85% to 95% observed once, and the top ten hold 0.1% to 0.15%. The chain couples TRBV6-6 to TRBJ1-1; D ambiguous. The sequenced sample was naive CD4+ T cells sorted from blood. Indicated subset: CD45RA+ positively selected. This TCR derives from a man between 18 and 29 years old in good health. The CDR3: CASTPSGTSEAFF. In DNA, the CDR3 is TGTGCCAGCACCCCGTCAGGAACCTCTGAAGCTTTCTTT.